This TCR beta chain originates from a study of identical twins. This CDR3 contains 14 residues. The ends were cut back, 7 bases at V and 3 bases at J, with 13 bases in the middle. As regards this clonotype: Its antigen is currently unknown.

Whole-study results and caveats: Within cord blood, abundant beta clonotypes carried fewer insertions, but memory repertoires showed no such trend.

TCRdb re-derived calls from the 5' RACE reads in MiXCR, one entry per CDR3 protein. The table shows about 190,000 distinct CDR3 sequences, with about 15% occurring only once. These data also formed part of another study, on T cells expressing NK-cell markers. As that study records: From sorted CD3+CD56+NKG2C+, CD3+CD56+NKG2C- and CD3+CD56-NKG2C+ T cells came the TCR beta repertoires.

Sequenced: CD8+ T cells sorted from blood. The chain combines TRBV12-3 or TRBV12-4 with TRBJ2-1; tentatively, D is TRBD1 or TRBD2 (5 bases each). The origin of this receptor is a woman aged 18-29 years in good health. The CDR3 loop is CASTPGTNYNEQFF. In DNA, the CDR3 is TGTGCCAGCACCCCAGGGACGAACTACAATGAGCAGTTCTTC.